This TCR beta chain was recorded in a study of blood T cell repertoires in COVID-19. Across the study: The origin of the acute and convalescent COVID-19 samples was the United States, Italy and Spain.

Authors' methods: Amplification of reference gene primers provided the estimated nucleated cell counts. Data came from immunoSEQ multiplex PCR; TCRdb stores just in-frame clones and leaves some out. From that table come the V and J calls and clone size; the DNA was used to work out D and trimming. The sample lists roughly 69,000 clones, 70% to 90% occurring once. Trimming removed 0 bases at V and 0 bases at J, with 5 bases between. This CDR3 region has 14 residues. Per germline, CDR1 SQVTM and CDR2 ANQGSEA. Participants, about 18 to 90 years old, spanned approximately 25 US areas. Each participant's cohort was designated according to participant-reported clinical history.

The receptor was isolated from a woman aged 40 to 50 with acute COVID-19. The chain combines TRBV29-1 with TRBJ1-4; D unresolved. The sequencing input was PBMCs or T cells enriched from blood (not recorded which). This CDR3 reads CSVEDPATNEKLFF. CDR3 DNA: TGCAGCGTTGAAGACCCAGCAACTAATGAAAAACTGTTTTTT.